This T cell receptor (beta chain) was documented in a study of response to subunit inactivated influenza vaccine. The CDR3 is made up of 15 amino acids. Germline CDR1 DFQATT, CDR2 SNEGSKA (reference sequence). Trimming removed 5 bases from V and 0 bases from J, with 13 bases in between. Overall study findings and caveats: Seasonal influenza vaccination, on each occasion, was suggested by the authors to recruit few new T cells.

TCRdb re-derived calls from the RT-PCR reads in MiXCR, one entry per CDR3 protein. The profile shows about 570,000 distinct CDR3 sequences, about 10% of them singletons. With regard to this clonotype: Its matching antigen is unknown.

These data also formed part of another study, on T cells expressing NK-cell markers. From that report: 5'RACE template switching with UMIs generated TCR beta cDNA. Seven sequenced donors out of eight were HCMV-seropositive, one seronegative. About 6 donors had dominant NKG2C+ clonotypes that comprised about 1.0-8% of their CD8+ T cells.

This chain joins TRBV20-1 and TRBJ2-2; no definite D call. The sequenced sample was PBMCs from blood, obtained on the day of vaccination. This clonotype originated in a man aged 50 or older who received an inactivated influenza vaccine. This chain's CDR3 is CSAPRTVANTGELFF. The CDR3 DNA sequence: TGCAGTGCTCCCCGGACGGTCGCGAACACCGGGGAGCTGTTTTTT.